In its sample, the clone carrying this TCR beta chain was seen many times. Its antigen remains unknown. Trimming removed 0 bases from V and 9 bases from J; junction bases left unmatched: 6. The CDR3 sequence is 15 residues long. Germline V gene lookup returns CDR1 MGHRA and CDR2 YSYEKL. Expressed TCRB transcripts were sequenced, since all the RNA that had been isolated was reverse transcribed. Here immunoSEQ multiplex PCR was the method, and the copy in TCRdb shows in-frame clones only, minus some. The table has 250,000 to 300,000 clones, 8% seen once; the top ten hold roughly 1%. The sample originates from a study of beta chain features in type 1 diabetes. Findings and limits, study-wide: Any HLA-type effect on TCRB rearrangement remained unresolved here. The cDNA sequencing approach could over-represent high-TCR-expressing cells. VDJ junctions sequenced from type 1 diabetes patients showed fewer insertions and more deletions.

The TCR was taken from a woman aged 18-29 years in good health. The sequencing sample was made of central memory CD4+ T cells from blood. The genes are TRBV4-1 and TRBJ1-5; TRBD1 matches 9 bases. The CDR3 DNA reads TGCGCCAGCAGCCAAGATACCGGGACAGGGCCGCCCCAGCATTTT. The encoded protein is CASSQDTGTGPPQHF.